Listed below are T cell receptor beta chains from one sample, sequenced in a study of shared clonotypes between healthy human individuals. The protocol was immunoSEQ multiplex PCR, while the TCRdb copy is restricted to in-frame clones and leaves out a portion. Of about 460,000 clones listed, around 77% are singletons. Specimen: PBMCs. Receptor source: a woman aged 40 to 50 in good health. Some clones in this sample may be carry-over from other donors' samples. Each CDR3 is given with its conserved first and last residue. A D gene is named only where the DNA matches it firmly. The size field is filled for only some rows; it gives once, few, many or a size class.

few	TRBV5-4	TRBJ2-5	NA	TGTGCCAGCAGCTTGACCCGGACAGAAGAGACCCAGTACTTC	CASSLTRTEETQYF
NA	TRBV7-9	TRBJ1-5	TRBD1	TGTGCCAGCAGCTTAGCGGGACAGGGTGGTTATAGCAATCAGCCCCAGCATTTT	CASSLAGQGGYSNQPQHF
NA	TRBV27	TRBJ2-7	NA	TGTGCCAGCAGGTTTGGGGGAGAATACGAGCAGTACTTC	CASRFGGEYEQYF
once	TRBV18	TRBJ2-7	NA	TGTGCCAGCTCACCCGCGGTAGGGCCTTTTACCTACGAGCAGTACTTC	CASSPAVGPFTYEQYF
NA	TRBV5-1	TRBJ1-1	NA	TGCGCCAGCATAGGGAGTGGCACTGAAGCTTTCTTT	CASIGSGTEAFF
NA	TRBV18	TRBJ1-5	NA	TGTGCCAGCTCACCAGAAGGGTTTGATCAGCCCCAGCATTTT	CASSPEGFDQPQHF
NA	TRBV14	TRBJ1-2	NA	TGTGCCAGCAGCCAAGATTCTGGGAGCGCCTATGGCTACACCTTC	CASSQDSGSAYGYTF
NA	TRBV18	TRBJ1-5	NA	TGTGCCAGCTCAGGACAGACCAATCAGCCCCAGCATTTT	CASSGQTNQPQHF
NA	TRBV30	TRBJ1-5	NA	TGTGCCTGGAGAGAGCCAGGGTCTGGTCAGCCCCAGCATTTT	CAWREPGSGQPQHF
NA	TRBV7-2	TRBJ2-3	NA	TGTGCCAGCAGCTTAGCTCTGTCCTTACTCACAGATACGCAGTATTTT	CASSLALSLLTDTQYF
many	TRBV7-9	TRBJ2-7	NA	TGTGCCAGCAGCGCCCTAGCCTACGAGCAGTACTTC	CASSALAYEQYF
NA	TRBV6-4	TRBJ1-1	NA	TGTGCCAGCAGTCTCACCGCGAACACTGAAGCTTTCTTT	CASSLTANTEAFF
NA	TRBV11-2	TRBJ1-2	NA	TGTGCCAGCAGCGGGTTGGGTTCCCGTTATGGCTACACCTTC	CASSGLGSRYGYTF
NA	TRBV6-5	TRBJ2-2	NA	TGTGCCAGCAGTAACACGAACACCGGGGAGCTGTTTTTT	CASSNTNTGELFF
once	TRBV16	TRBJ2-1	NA	TGTGCCAGCAGCCAGTCAGGGGCCCCGTGGGATGAGCAGTTCTTC	CASSQSGAPWDEQFF
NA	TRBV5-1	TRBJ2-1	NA	TGCGCCAGCAGCTTGAGAAGCGGCAATGAGCAGTTCTTC	CASSLRSGNEQFF
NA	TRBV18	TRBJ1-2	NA	TGTGCCAGCTCACCACGAATTGAGACGGTTGTGAATGGCTACACCTTC	CASSPRIETVVNGYTF
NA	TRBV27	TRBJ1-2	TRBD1	TGTGCCAGCAGTCCCAACCCGACAGGGTCCTACACCTTC	CASSPNPTGSYTF
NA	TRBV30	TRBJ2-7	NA	TGTGCCTGGGGGGGGCTCACAGGAAACTCCTACGAGCAGTACTTC	CAWGGLTGNSYEQYF
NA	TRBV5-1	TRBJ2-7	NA	TGCGCCAGCAGCTTGGCTCAGCTCTACGAGCAGTACTTC	CASSLAQLYEQYF
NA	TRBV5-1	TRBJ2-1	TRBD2	TGCGCCAGCAGCTCCGACCCCATAGCGGGACCGTTCTTC	CASSSDPIAGPFF
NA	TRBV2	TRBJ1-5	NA	TGTGCCAGCAGTGACCAGGACAAATTTACGCTCGGGGCTCTTAGCAATCAGCCCCAGCATTTT	CASSDQDKFTLGALSNQPQHF
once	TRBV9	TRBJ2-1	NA	TGTGCCAGCAGCACCAGCGGACCGAGAAGCTCCTACAATGAGCAGTTCTTC	CASSTSGPRSSYNEQFF
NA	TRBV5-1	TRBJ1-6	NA	TGCGCCAGCAGCTTGGAGAGCTCCTATAATTCACCCCTCCACTTT	CASSLESSYNSPLHF
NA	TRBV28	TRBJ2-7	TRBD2	TGTGCCAGCAGATCCGATAGCGGGAAAAGCTCCTACGAGCAGTACTTC	CASRSDSGKSSYEQYF
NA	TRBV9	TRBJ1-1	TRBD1	TGTGCCAGCAGCGCCAGGGGGATGGGGACTGAAGCTTTCTTT	CASSARGMGTEAFF
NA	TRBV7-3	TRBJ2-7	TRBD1	TGTGCCAGCAGCGAACGGACAGGGTCGGGTGAGCAGTACTTC	CASSERTGSGEQYF